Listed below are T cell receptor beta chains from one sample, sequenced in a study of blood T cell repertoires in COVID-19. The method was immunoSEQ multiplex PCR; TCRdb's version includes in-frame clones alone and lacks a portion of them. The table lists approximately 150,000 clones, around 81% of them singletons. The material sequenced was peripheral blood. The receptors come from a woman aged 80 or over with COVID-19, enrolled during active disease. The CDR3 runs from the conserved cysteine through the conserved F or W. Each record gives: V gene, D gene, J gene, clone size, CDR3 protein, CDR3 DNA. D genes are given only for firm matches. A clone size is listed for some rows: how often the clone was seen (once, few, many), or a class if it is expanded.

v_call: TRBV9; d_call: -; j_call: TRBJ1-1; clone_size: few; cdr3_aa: CASSVDGQGNTEAFF; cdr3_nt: TGTGCCAGCAGCGTAGATGGTCAGGGTAACACTGAAGCTTTCTTT
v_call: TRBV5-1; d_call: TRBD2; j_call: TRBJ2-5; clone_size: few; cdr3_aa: CASSLAGKETQYF; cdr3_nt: TGCGCCAGCAGCTTAGCGGGAAAAGAGACCCAGTACTTC
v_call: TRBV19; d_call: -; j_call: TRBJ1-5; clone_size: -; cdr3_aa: CATTPRGGEGGSNQPQHF; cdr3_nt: TGTGCCACCACACCTCGGGGGGGCGAAGGAGGAAGCAATCAGCCCCAGCATTTT
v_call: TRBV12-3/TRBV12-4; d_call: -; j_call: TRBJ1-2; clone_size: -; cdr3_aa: CASSSGGALGYTF; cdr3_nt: TGTGCCAGCAGTTCTGGGGGCGCGTTGGGCTACACCTTC
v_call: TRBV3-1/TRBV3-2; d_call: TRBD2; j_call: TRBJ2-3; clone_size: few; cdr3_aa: CASSQDPRGGDTQYF; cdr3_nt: TGTGCCAGCAGCCAAGATCCCCGGGGGGGGGATACGCAGTATTTT
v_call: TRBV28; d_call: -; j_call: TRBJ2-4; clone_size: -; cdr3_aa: CASSFQQDIQYF; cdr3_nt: TGTGCCAGCAGTTTTCAGCAGGACATTCAGTACTTC
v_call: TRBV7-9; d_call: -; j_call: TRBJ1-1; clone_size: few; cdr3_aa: CASSLQGSFTEAFF; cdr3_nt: TGTGCCAGCAGTTTACAGGGCTCGTTCACTGAAGCTTTCTTT
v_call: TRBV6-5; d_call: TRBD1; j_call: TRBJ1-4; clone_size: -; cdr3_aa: CASTGTGRGEKLFF; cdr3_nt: TGTGCCAGCACCGGGACAGGGCGAGGGGAAAAACTGTTTTTT
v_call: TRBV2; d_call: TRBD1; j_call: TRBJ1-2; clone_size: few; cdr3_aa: CASTGTGFGYTF; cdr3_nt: TGTGCCAGCACCGGGACAGGTTTTGGCTACACCTTC
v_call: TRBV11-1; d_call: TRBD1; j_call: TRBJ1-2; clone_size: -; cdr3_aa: CASSRQGNGYTF; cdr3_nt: TGTGCCAGCAGCCGACAGGGGAATGGCTACACCTTC
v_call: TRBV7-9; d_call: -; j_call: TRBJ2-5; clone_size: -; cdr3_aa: CASSPGNGGETQYF; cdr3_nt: TGTGCCAGCAGCCCGGGAAATGGGGGCGAGACCCAGTACTTC
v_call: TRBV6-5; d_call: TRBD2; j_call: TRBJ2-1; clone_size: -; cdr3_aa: CASRSSGIYNEQFF; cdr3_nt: TGTGCCAGCAGGTCGAGCGGGATCTACAATGAGCAGTTCTTC
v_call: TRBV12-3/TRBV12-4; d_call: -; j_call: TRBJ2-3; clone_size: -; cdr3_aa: CASRLRDTQYF; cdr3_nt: TGTGCCAGCAGGCTCAGGGATACGCAGTATTTT
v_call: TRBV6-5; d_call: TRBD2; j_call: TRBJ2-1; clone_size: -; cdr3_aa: CASTLAGIYNEQFF; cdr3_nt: TGTGCCAGCACGCTAGCGGGGATCTACAATGAGCAGTTCTTC
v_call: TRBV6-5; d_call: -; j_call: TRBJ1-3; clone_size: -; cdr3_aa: CASSSLGGGGNTIYF; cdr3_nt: TGTGCCAGCAGTTCCCTGGGGGGAGGAGGAAACACCATATATTTT
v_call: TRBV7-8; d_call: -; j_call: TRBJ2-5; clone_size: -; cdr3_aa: CASSFSRAQETQYF; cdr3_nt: TGTGCCAGCAGCTTTAGTAGAGCCCAAGAGACCCAGTACTTC
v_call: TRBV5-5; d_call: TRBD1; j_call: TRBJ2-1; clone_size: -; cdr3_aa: CASRPDRGDNEQFF; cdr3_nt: TGTGCCAGCAGACCGGACAGGGGGGACAATGAGCAGTTCTTC
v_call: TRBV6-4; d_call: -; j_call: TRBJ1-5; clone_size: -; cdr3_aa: CASPLATRYSNQPQHF; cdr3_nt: TGTGCCAGCCCCCTGGCGACACGATATAGCAATCAGCCCCAGCATTTT
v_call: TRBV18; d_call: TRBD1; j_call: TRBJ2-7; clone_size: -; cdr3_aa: CASSRQGASYEQYF; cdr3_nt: TGTGCCAGCTCACGTCAGGGGGCTTCCTACGAGCAGTACTTC
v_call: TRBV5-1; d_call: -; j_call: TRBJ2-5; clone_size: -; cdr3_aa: CASSSGSQVETQYF; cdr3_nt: TGCGCCAGCAGCTCCGGGTCACAAGTGGAGACCCAGTACTTC
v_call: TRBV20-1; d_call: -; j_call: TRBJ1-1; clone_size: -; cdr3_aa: CSGGQGTEAFF; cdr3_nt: TGCAGTGGGGGGCAGGGGACTGAAGCTTTCTTT
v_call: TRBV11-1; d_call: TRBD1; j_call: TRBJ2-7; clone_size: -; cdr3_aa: CASSLGGTASSYEQYF; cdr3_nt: TGTGCCAGCAGCTTAGGGGGGACAGCCAGCTCCTACGAGCAGTACTTC
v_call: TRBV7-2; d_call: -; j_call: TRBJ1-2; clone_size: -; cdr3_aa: CASSHSRTLGYTF; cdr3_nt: TGTGCCAGCAGCCACTCGAGAACCCTAGGCTACACCTTC
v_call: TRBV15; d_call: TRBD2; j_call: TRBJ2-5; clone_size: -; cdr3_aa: CATSRGGAGGQETQYF; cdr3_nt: TGTGCCACCAGCAGAGGGGGAGCGGGAGGACAAGAGACCCAGTACTTC
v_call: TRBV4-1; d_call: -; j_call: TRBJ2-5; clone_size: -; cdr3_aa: CASSQDSGGRQETQYF; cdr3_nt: TGCGCCAGCAGCCAAGACTCCGGGGGGCGCCAAGAGACCCAGTACTTC
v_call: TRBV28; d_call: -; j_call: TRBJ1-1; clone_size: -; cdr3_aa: CASSPLPRVTEAFF; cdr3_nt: TGTGCCAGCAGTCCCCTTCCCCGGGTCACTGAAGCTTTCTTT
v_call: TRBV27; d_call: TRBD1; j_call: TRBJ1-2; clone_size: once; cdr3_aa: CASSPGTGLYGGYTF; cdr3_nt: TGTGCCAGCAGCCCCGGGACAGGTCTCTATGGCGGCTACACCTTC
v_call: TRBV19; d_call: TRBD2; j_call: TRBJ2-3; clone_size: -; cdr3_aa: CASSIRAGAPDTQYF; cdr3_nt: TGTGCCAGTAGTATCCGAGCGGGAGCGCCAGATACGCAGTATTTT
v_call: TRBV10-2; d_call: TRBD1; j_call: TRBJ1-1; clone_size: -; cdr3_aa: CASSLSGQGAREAFF; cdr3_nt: TGCGCCAGCAGTCTAAGCGGGCAGGGGGCGCGAGAGGCTTTCTTT